Included here is one TCR beta chain sequence, with context. The sample is drawn from a study of blood T cell repertoires in COVID-19. The CDR3 runs 15 residues. Trimming removed 2 bases from V and 2 bases from J, with 10 bases in between. CDR1 is LNHDA, CDR2 SQIVND, per germline (reference sequence). In the original processing: Counts of nucleated cells, estimated from reference gene primer amplification, were obtained. Method: immunoSEQ multiplex PCR; TCRdb's copy keeps in-frame clones and lacks some. V, J and clone size derive from that table, while D and trimming were established from the DNA sequence. Here the sample spans approximately 300,000 clones, about nine tenths being singletons.

Sequenced sample: peripheral blood. The TCR was taken from a woman aged 25 to 39 with COVID-19, enrolled during active disease. This chain joins TRBV19 and TRBJ1-3, with a weak D call TRBD1 (5 bases). CDR3 nucleotides: TGTGCCAGTAGTATACGGAGGGGAACTGGAAACACCATATATTTT. It is translated as CASSIRRGTGNTIYF.